This TCR beta chain derives from a study of Tregs in tolerant kidney transplant recipients. Study context: The nonmyeloablative bone marrow transplants came from related graft donors, with transient mixed chimerism. Notes on the study in general: In tolerant patients, donor-specific Tregs outgrew total Tregs, suggesting antigen-driven expansion. Expanding Tregs on activated donor B cells appeared to best identify donor-specific TCRbeta clones.

As concerns this clone: Its antigen is unknown. The read finishes 3 residues shy of the CDR3 end, and the germline J gene is used to complete it.

Deletions cut 8 bases from V and 4 bases from J, with 14 bases between. CDR3 size: 13 residues. Germline V gives CDR1 MRHNA, CDR2 SNTAGT. The method was immunoSEQ multiplex PCR; TCRdb's version includes in-frame clones alone and lacks a portion of them. This sample's table has roughly 53,000 clones. The starting material was CD4+ T cells from blood, obtained before the transplant. V usage is TRBV6-4 and J usage is TRBJ2-5; D might be TRBD2 (6 bases). This receptor was taken from a human donor who received a combined kidney and bone marrow transplant. The CDR3 DNA, read in part, is TGTGCCAGCTCTTCGGACTACGGAGAGACC. It yields the protein CASSSDYGET. The full CDR3 sequence reads CASSSDYGETQYF.